Here is one T cell receptor (beta chain) with its context. The specificity of this receptor is unknown. Within one base of it there is no much larger clone, and no base qualities were kept. These data are taken from a study of cytomegalovirus exposure and HLA in healthy donors (dated by TCRdb to the late 2010s). Describing the broader study: According to a later analysis, one platform produced both the 120 validation repertoires and the roughly 660 repertoires of the first cohort. The study aimed to test whether cataloging public T cell receptors could reveal signatures of past pathogen exposure. Besides the first cohort of 550 to 750 subjects, a separate validation cohort made up of about 120 different subjects was used. The study combined high-throughput TCR immunosequencing, statistical association of individual TCRs with disease status, and machine learning to predict cytomegalovirus infection status. Broad study findings and their caveats: A later analysis had no HLA typing for the validation cohort, so co-occurrence there was scored across all 110 or so repertoires. The study listed approximately 160 TCR beta chains as associated with cytomegalovirus. In both the original and validation cohorts, the classifier was reported to diagnose cytomegalovirus status with high specificity and sensitivity. The authors suggested that the approach could potentially be extended to other disease states and immunological phenotypes. In vitro tests confirmed that a few of the cytomegalovirus-associated TCR beta chains recognize cytomegalovirus antigens. Of the cluster scores, 85% to 95% were above 0 in a later analysis, which found that TCRs clustered in the first cohort also tended to co-occur in the 120 or so validation repertoires. Across donors, most TCR sequences were observed very rarely, whereas some public TCRs were present in many individuals.

Library creation used the immunoSEQ multiplex PCR assay. The original methods were these. To diagnose cytomegalovirus status from the catalog of TCR beta chain sequences, a statistical classification framework was built. This is the immuneACCESS table as TCRdb keeps it, with only in-frame sequences that have V and J called. A part of the clones is gone; compared with another copy, unresolved V genes explain less than half, and the rest is unexplained. The V and J calls and the clone size are those of that table, but D and trimming were determined from the DNA. The sample table records over 200,000 clones; approximately 80% of these occur just once. The top ten clones comprise roughly 13% of the sample. From the germline V gene, CDR1 is SGHTA and CDR2 is FQGNSA. Taken from cysteine to phenylalanine, the CDR3 has 15 residues. Only the CDR3 DNA stays, 45 bases, in frame from base 1. V loses 1 base of germline sequence and J loses 5 bases, and the interval between the two ends is 14 bases.

Donors formed part of the validation cohort, which comprised 120 subjects and was distinct from the first cohort of under 850 subjects. The V and J genes are TRBV7-2 and TRBJ1-2; the D gene cannot be named for sure. The sequenced sample consisted of PBMCs. The TCR comes from a woman in her twenties or thirties in good health and CMV-seropositive. The DNA is TGTGCCAGCAGCTTAGATCCCCAGGCACAGTATGGCTACACCTTC. Its product reads: CASSLDPQAQYGYTF.